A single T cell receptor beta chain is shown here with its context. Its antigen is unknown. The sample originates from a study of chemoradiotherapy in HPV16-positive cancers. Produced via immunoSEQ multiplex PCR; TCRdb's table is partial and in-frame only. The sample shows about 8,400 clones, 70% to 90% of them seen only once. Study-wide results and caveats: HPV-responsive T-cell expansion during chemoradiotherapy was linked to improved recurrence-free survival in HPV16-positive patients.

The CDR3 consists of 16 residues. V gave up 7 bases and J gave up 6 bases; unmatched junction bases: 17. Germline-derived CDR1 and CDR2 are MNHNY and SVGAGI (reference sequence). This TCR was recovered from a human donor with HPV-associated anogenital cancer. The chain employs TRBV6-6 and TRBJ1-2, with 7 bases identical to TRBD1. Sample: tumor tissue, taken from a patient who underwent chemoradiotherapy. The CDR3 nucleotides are TGTGCCAGCACAGGCCAAGCGGGCAGGGGGATGCATGGCTACACCTTC. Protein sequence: CASTGQAGRGMHGYTF.